This T cell receptor beta chain was recorded in a study of cytotoxic CD8 clonotypes in ibrutinib-treated CLL (dated by TCRdb to the early 2020s). Regarding the complete study: In this cohort, some 14 patients were treatment-naive and roughly ten were relapsed/refractory, while under 18 had unmutated IGHV. Responses were partial in some 24 patients and complete in 2; after median approximately 67 months follow-up, about 14 stayed in remission and about 12 progressed. Of the roughly 79 people in the trial, some 28 had longitudinal samples available. Cryopreserved peripheral blood mononuclear cells were obtained prior to treatment, at the time of response, and at either disease progression or sustained remission. All remission and progressive disease samples were collected while patients were still receiving ibrutinib. Samples at response were collected after a median of roughly twelve months of treatment, with a range of roughly 6 to 36 months. An average of around 250,000 productive templates and some 99,000 productive rearrangements was obtained per sample. Broader findings and caveats from the paper: Public clonotypes were rare and either shrank or stayed stable during treatment, and the rise in clonality at ibrutinib response reflected expansion of private clonotypes. Sustained-remission and progressing patients did not have matched sampling times, and lymph node repertoires were not examined. Clonality increased at ibrutinib response, stayed stable in sustained remission, and fell back toward baseline at progression. Baseline clonality was found to be higher than that of age-matched healthy donors and was strongly correlated with circulating CD8+ T-cell counts.

On this clone: The antigen this receptor binds is unknown. Base qualities are missing; no much larger clone stands one base away.

Read against the paper, the sample's time point label means: roughly 12 months on ibrutinib. Roughly 2 micrograms of genomic DNA were extracted from cryopreserved PBMCs for TCR beta library preparation. Longitudinal blood samples from CLL patients on ibrutinib monotherapy were analyzed using high-throughput TCR beta sequencing. Patients were enrolled in a phase 2 open-label single-center ibrutinib monotherapy trial. The CDR3 sequence holds 13 residues, the cysteine and phenylalanine included. Only CDR3 DNA is held: 39 bases, read in frame from base 1. The V end loses 1 base and the J end loses 11 bases, and a stretch of 14 bases separates them. According to the germline V gene, CDR1 reads MGHRA and CDR2 reads YSYEKL. A MiSeq instrument was used for deep resolution sequencing, which targeted depths ranging from 1 in 1 million up to 1 in 200,000 T cells, with coverage averaging 10x for each clonotype. TCR beta libraries were generated with the immunoSEQ hsTCRB Kit. In the original analysis: The data were analyzed with ImmunoSEQ Analyzer and ImmunoSEQ Data Assistant, and V, D and J gene assignments followed IMGT definitions. Clonality, which ranges from 0 to 1, was calculated by subtracting the normalized Shannon entropy of productive rearrangement frequencies from one. Only overrepresented clonotypes making up at least 0.05% of the repertoire of each patient were included in the public clonotype analysis. Thirteen age-matched healthy donor repertoires from immuneACCESS were used as controls for clonality. In TCRdb, the immuneACCESS table is reduced to in-frame sequences with V and J assigned. These tables do not hold every clone; where another copy was compared, an unresolved V gene accounts for under half, and the others remain unexplained. For V, J and clone size, that table is used; D and trimming come from the DNA. The sample has some 80,000 clones on record, 70% to 80% of them singletons. Clones ranked in the top ten supply 4.8% of the sample.

Here the chain combines TRBV4-1 and TRBJ1-1; perhaps TRBD1 is the D gene, with 5 bases matching. The sample consisted of PBMCs, taken after 12 months of ibrutinib treatment. This receptor was taken from a human donor with chronic lymphocytic leukemia. At the DNA level, the sequence is TGCGCCAGCAGCCAAGGTGTCGGGGCGCGGGCTTTCTTT. The resulting protein is CASSQGVGARAFF.